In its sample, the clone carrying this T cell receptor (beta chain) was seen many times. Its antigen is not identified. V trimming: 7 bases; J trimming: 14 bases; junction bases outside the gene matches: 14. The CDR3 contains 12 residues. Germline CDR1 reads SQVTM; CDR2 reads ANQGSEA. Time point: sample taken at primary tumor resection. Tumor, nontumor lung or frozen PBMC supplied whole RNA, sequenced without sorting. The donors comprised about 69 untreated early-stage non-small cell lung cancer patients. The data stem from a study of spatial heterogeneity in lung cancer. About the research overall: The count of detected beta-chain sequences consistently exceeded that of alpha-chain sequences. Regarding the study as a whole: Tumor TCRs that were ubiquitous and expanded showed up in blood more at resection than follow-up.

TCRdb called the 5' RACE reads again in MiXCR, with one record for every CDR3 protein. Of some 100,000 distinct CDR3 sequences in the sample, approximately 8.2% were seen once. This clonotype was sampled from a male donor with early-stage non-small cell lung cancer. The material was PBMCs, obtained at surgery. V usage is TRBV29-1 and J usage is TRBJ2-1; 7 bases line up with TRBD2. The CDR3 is CSAREESAREFF. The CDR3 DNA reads TGCAGCGCCCGGGAGGAGAGCGCGAGGGAGTTCTTC.